The entry below describes one T cell receptor beta chain. This sample stems from a study of blood T cell repertoires in COVID-19. On the study more broadly: In each case, the material was cDNA or gDNA derived from T cells, B-cell-depleted T cells, or PBMCs.

V shed 5 bases and J shed 6 bases, with 8 bases lying between them. The length of the CDR3 is 12 residues. Profiled with immunoSEQ multiplex PCR; TCRdb holds only in-frame clones, not every one. Of fewer than 300,000 clones in the sample, over 80% are singletons; the top ten hold roughly 5.9%. Seattle's enrolled individuals joined amid active infection and were then monitored longitudinally. The sequence was obtained from a woman aged 45-59 years with COVID-19, enrolled during active disease. The chain recombines TRBV12-3 or TRBV12-4 with TRBJ1-5; no clear D. Source material: peripheral blood. CDR3 in amino acids: CASSPERQPQHF. In DNA, the CDR3 is TGTGCCAGCAGTCCAGAGCGTCAGCCCCAGCATTTT.